This entry lists 29 T cell receptor beta chains sequenced from one sample in a study of low-dose radiotherapy and immunotherapy resistance in tumors. cDNA synthesis used a TRAV/TRBV-specific primer set for both chains. The TCRs were subjected to amplification over approximately 18 PCR cycles employing a constant-region primer in conjunction with a V-primer adapter. Using its own MiXCR run on the reads, TCRdb lists one record per CDR3 protein. The sample lists 9,500 to 10,000 distinct CDR3 sequences, around 80% occurring once. The receptors originated from a human donor with advanced metastatic prostate, ovarian, gallbladder or colorectal cancer (not recorded which). This table probably holds off-target reads from a library built for another chain.

The V call is TRBV7-6, the J call TRBJ2-1, with a possible D match to TRBD1 (5 bases). The V gene lost 0 bases and the J gene lost 5 bases, with 8 bases spanning the gap. Germline values: CDR1 SGHVS, CDR2 FNYEAQ. This CDR3 is 14 amino acids long. The CDR3 DNA sequence: TGTGCCAGCAGCTTAGCGGTGACAGACAATGAGCAGTTCTTC. Protein product: CASSLAVTDNEQFF.

The chain recombines TRBV5-1 with TRBJ2-3; unclear D gene. Trimming took 2 bases from V and 3 from J, leaving 7 bases between them. Germline V gives CDR1 SGHRS, CDR2 YFSETQ. The CDR3 contains 13 residues. CDR3 DNA sequence: TGCGCCAGCAGCTTCGGTTCGACAGATACGCAGTATTTT. The encoded protein is CASSFGSTDTQYF. Filled out from reference TRBV5-1 and TRBJ2-3, the complete variable domain reads KAGVTQTPRYLIKTRGQQVTLSCSPISGHRSVSWYQQTPGQGLQFLFEYFSETQRNKGNFPGRFSGRQFSNSRSEMNVSTLELGDSALYLCASSFGSTDTQYFGPGTRLTVL.

The chain joins TRBV28 to TRBJ2-7, with D possibly TRBD1 on 5 matching bases. This CDR3 contains 15 residues. V was shortened by 3 bases and J by 0 bases, with 12 bases between the two germline ends. CDR1 is MDHEN and CDR2 is SYDVKM in the germline V gene. The CDR3 reads CASSLAGPSSYEQYF. In nucleotides, the CDR3 is TGTGCCAGCAGTTTGGCAGGGCCAAGCTCCTACGAGCAGTACTTC.

The chain has TRBV5-8 and TRBJ2-2; TRBD1 is a possible D gene (5 bases). Germline CDR1 reads SGHTS; CDR2 reads YDEGEE. The CDR3 is 13 residues long. V dropped 0 bases and J dropped 7 bases, with 7 bases sitting between them. CDR3 sequence: CASSLDRSGELFF. Written as DNA, the CDR3 is TGTGCCAGCAGCTTGGACAGGAGCGGGGAGCTGTTTTTT.

This clonotype was seen a few times. The chain carries TRBV28 and TRBJ1-1, with D uncertain. Per germline, CDR1 MDHEN and CDR2 SYDVKM. The CDR3 loop spans 13 amino acids. V was trimmed by 6 bases and J by 6 bases, leaving 14 bases between them. In DNA form, the CDR3 reads TGTGCCAGCAGGCCCCCCGAAGGACCTGAAGCTTTCTTT. Translating gives CASRPPEGPEAFF.

The chain carries TRBV7-6 and TRBJ2-1; TRBD2 aligns across 8 bases. Per germline, CDR1 SGHVS and CDR2 FNYEAQ. This CDR3 has 11 residues. V lost 3 bases, J lost 15 bases, and 4 bases stayed unmatched. The CDR3 sequence is CASSFGTSWFF. As DNA, the CDR3 is TGTGCCAGCAGCTTCGGGACTAGTTGGTTCTTC.

V gene TRBV28 combines with J gene TRBJ2-5, with 15 bases identical to TRBD2. Per the germline V gene, CDR1 is MDHEN and CDR2 is SYDVKM. CDR3 length: 20 amino acids. The V gene end was trimmed by 2 bases and the J gene end by 5 bases; junction bases not matched to a gene: 15. In DNA, the CDR3 is TGTGCCAGCAGTTTAGAGGATATTAGGACTAGCGGGAGGGCCCGGGAGACCCAGTACTTC. Translating gives CASSLEDIRTSGRARETQYF.

The CDR3 DNA reads as TGTGCCAGCAGCGCGACCACAGGGCTCAATCAGCCCCAGCATTTT. The encoded protein is CASSATTGLNQPQHF. The chain employs TRBV28 and TRBJ1-5, with D perhaps matching TRBD1 (6 bases). The germline CDR1 and CDR2 sequences are MDHEN and SYDVKM. Trimming removed 6 bases at V and 3 bases at J, with 15 bases between. The CDR3 covers 15 residues. Filled out from reference TRBV28 and TRBJ1-5, the complete variable domain reads DVKVTQSSRYLVKRTGEKVFLECVQDMDHENMFWYRQDPGLGLRLIYFSYDVKMKEKGDIPEGYSVSREKKERFSLILESASTNQTSMYLCASSATTGLNQPQHFGDGTRLSIL.

The table lists this clonotype with a count of one. The chain uses TRBV5-1 and TRBJ2-1; 10 bases align to TRBD2. J was trimmed by 7 bases and V by 4 bases; bases with no gene match: 14. This CDR3 is 17 amino acids long. Germline V gene data show CDR1 as SGHRS and CDR2 as YFSETQ. The CDR3 nucleotides are TGCGCCAGCAGCCCAAACACTAGCGGGATGCGAGGGAATGAGCAGTTCTTC. This sequence encodes CASSPNTSGMRGNEQFF.

The chain is built from TRBV5-1 and TRBJ2-1; 11 bases are shared with TRBD2. CDR3 size: 15 residues. V gave up 5 bases and J gave up 10 bases; unmatched junction bases: 11. CDR1 and CDR2 from the germline V gene are SGHRS and YFSETQ. The CDR3 protein is CASSRGTSGEGEQFF. The CDR3 coding sequence is TGCGCCAGCAGTCGAGGGACTAGCGGCGAAGGGGAGCAGTTCTTC.

This chain connects TRBV4-3 to TRBJ2-1; weak D call: TRBD1 (5 bases). This CDR3 comprises 17 residues. Trimming cost V 4 bases and J 6 bases, with 22 bases left between them. Germline V gives CDR1 LGHNA, CDR2 YSLEER. CDR3 sequence (DNA): TGCGCCAGCAGCCCTACTCATCAGGGCCCATCGGCCAATGAGCAGTTCTTC. It specifies CASSPTHQGPSANEQFF.

V usage is TRBV9 and J usage is TRBJ2-5, with D possibly being TRBD2 (6 bases). Germline V gene sequence: CDR1 SGDLS, CDR2 YYNGEE. Trimming pared 0 bases from V and 5 bases from J, leaving 14 bases between. The CDR3 has 15 residues. The CDR3 DNA is TGTGCCAGCAGCGTAGCGGCCTTCGCGGGGGAGACCCAGTACTTC. Its translation: CASSVAAFAGETQYF.

This clonotype was seen only a few times. CDR3 loop: CSVESDGYEQYF. The CDR3 bases are TGCAGCGTTGAAAGTGACGGCTACGAGCAGTACTTC. This chain links TRBV29-1 with TRBJ2-7; no reliable D call. Germline CDR1 reads SQVTM; CDR2 reads ANQGSEA. The V and J ends lost 2 bases and 3 bases respectively, with 8 bases between them. The CDR3 spans 12 residues.

The chain recombines TRBV12-3 or TRBV12-4 with TRBJ2-1; the match to TRBD2 covers 8 bases. J lost 6 bases, V lost 1 base, and 5 bases had no gene match. The CDR3 sequence is 15 residues long. CDR3: CASSLGAGRGNEQFF. In nucleotides, the CDR3 is TGTGCCAGCAGTTTAGGTGCCGGGAGGGGCAATGAGCAGTTCTTC.

This rearrangement joins TRBV20-1 to TRBJ2-3, with D perhaps matching TRBD1 or TRBD2 (5 bases each). The V and J ends lost 3 bases and 3 bases respectively, with 16 bases between them. The V gene's germline CDR1 is DFQATT and CDR2 SNEGSKA (reference sequence). The CDR3 consists of 15 residues. The CDR3, as DNA: TGCAGTGCTAGTCGAGGGGCAGAGCGGACAGATACGCAGTATTTT. It yields the protein CSASRGAERTDTQYF.

CDR3 in DNA: TGTGCCAGCAGCACGGGGCCGGGGAATACGCAGTATTTT. Translated: CASSTGPGNTQYF. The chain combines TRBV5-3 with TRBJ2-3, with D possibly being TRBD1 or TRBD2 (5 bases each). TRBV5-3 is an ORF for which the function is uncertain. This CDR3 has 13 residues. V was pared by 8 bases and J by 7 bases, with 17 bases between.

The rearrangement joins TRBV5-1 to TRBJ2-4, with TRBD1 identical over 12 bases. The germline gives CDR1 SGHRS, CDR2 YFSETQ. The trim removed 3 bases at V and 11 bases at J, leaving 9 bases unmatched. This CDR3 has 15 residues. The CDR3 DNA follows: TGCGCCAGCAGCTCGGTGGGACAGGGGGCAACCGTTCAGTACTTC. Amino acids: CASSSVGQGATVQYF.

This chain links TRBV18 with TRBJ2-7; TRBD2 aligns across 7 bases. The V and J ends lost 3 bases and 6 bases, in that order; junction bases with no gene match: 14. The CDR3 consists of 16 residues. CDR1 is KGHSH and CDR2 is LQKENI in the germline V gene. The CDR3 DNA sequence: TGTGCCAGCTCACCGTCTGGTGGTTTGACTAGCAGCGAGCAGTACTTC. Amino acids: CASSPSGGLTSSEQYF.

In this sample, this clonotype is large. The rearrangement uses TRBV6-1 and TRBJ1-5; D ambiguous. V lost 4 bases to trimming and J lost 4 bases, with 11 bases between them. Germline V gene sequence: CDR1 MNHNS, CDR2 SASEGT. This CDR3 contains 14 residues. The CDR3 DNA is TGTGCCAGCAGTGCCCCGGCCCTAAATCAGCCCCAGCATTTT. Translated, it gives CASSAPALNQPQHF.

V usage is TRBV26 and J usage is TRBJ2-1. TRBV26 is listed as a pseudogene. This CDR3 is 13 amino acids long. Here the CDR3 DNA reads TGTGCCACCGGACGGCCAGTGGGCAATGAGCAGTTCTTC. Translation: CATGRPVGNEQFF.

The chain couples TRBV5-5 to TRBJ1-2; D uncertain. V lost 4 bases, J lost 7 bases, and 11 bases lay in between. CDR3 length equals 12 residues. The germline gives CDR1 SGHKS, CDR2 YYEKEE (reference sequence). In nucleotides, the CDR3 is TGTGCCAGCAGCGGTTCCATCGGTGGCTACACCTTC. This codes for CASSGSIGGYTF.

The V call is TRBV18, the J call TRBJ2-1; 8 bases map to TRBD1. With V trimmed by 6 bases and J by 8 bases, 12 bases remained unmatched. This CDR3 region has 15 residues. The germline CDR1 and CDR2 sequences are KGHSH and LQKENI. CDR3 DNA sequence: TGTGCCAGCTCTCGACAGGGGCTAGCAGTGGATGAGCAGTTCTTC. Translated: CASSRQGLAVDEQFF.

The V call is TRBV1, the J call TRBJ2-3; no DNA check was done on the table's D call, TRBD1. TRBV1 is annotated as a pseudogene. This CDR3 is built from 16 residues. The CDR3 region is CTSSRRQGRNTDTQYF. CDR3 coding DNA: TGCACCAGCAGCCGCCGACAGGGCAGAAACACAGATACGCAGTATTTT.

In its sample, this clonotype was seen once. The chain is built from TRBV6-1 and TRBJ2-1; a possible D gene is TRBD2 (5 bases). Germline CDR1 and CDR2: MNHNS and SASEGT. The germline V and J ends were trimmed by 6 bases and 1 base, with 16 bases remaining between them. The CDR3 contains 16 residues. The CDR3 loop reads CASSEGTGSSYNEQFF. CDR3 DNA sequence: TGTGCCAGCAGCGAGGGAACGGGATCTTCCTACAATGAGCAGTTCTTC.

This chain joins TRBV11-1 and TRBJ2-6; 8 bases map to TRBD1. CDR1 SGHAT and CDR2 FQDESV come from the germline V gene (reference sequence). This CDR3 comprises 18 residues. The V and J ends lost 5 bases and 0 bases, in that order; junction bases with no gene match: 9. The CDR3 spells CASSRRTGTSSGANVLTF. CDR3 nucleotide sequence: TGTGCCAGCAGCCGACGGACAGGGACAAGCTCTGGGGCCAACGTCCTGACTTTC.

The CDR3 here is CSVAGGGVGFNEQFF. The CDR3 coding sequence is TGCAGCGTTGCGGGGGGGGGAGTCGGATTTAATGAGCAGTTCTTC. The chain links TRBV29-1 to TRBJ2-1, with TRBD2 matching 8 bases. From germline, CDR1 is SQVTM and CDR2 ANQGSEA. V was pared by 4 bases and J by 7 bases, with 12 bases of the junction left unmatched. The CDR3 sequence is 15 residues long.

The chain links TRBV4-1 to TRBJ2-7, with 10 bases matching TRBD2. The germline V gene encodes CDR1 MGHRA and CDR2 YSYEKL. The CDR3 loop spans 14 amino acids. Losses at the gene ends were 4 bases for V and 4 bases for J; bases not matched to a gene: 4. CDR3 DNA sequence: TGCGCCAGCAGCCCCGGGACTAGCGTGTACGAGCAGTACTTC. Its protein is CASSPGTSVYEQYF.

The chain carries TRBV5-4 and TRBJ2-1; a possible D gene is TRBD2 (6 bases). The CDR3 is made up of 13 amino acids. V was trimmed by 4 bases and J by 4 bases, leaving 9 bases between them. Germline V gene lookup returns CDR1 SGHNT and CDR2 YYREEE (reference sequence). The CDR3: CASSLSGYNEQFF. The CDR3 coding sequence is TGTGCCAGCAGCCTAAGCGGGTACAATGAGCAGTTCTTC.

V is TRBV4-1 and J is TRBJ2-4; D might be TRBD1 or TRBD2, each matching 6 bases. The CDR3 contains 14 residues. V gave up 4 bases and J gave up 6 bases, with 13 bases separating them. The germline V gene encodes CDR1 MGHRA and CDR2 YSYEKL. In DNA, the CDR3 is TGCGCCAGCAGCCGGGGGGCAGCGGGAAACATTCAGTACTTC. Translated: CASSRGAAGNIQYF.